This TCR beta chain was profiled in a study of tumor and adjacent non-tumor tissue in lung cancer. The library came from three nested PCR rounds adapted from ARM-PCR protocols. From the multiplex PCR reads, TCRdb called clonotypes with MiXCR, one entry per CDR3 protein. The data contain more than 90,000 distinct CDR3 sequences, about 70% of them singletons. Study-wide points: Higher tumor TCR diversity was associated with shorter survival. Normal lung showed higher cumulative top 100 clone frequency than tumor.

No cell sorting was done before RNA was extracted from the tissue. Turning to this clonotype: The antigen remains unidentified. The germline gene is not matched at one end of the junction; a read error may be the cause.

Germline V gene data show CDR1 as SGHVS and CDR2 as FQNEAQ. CDR3 length: 14 amino acids. The chain recombines TRBV7-8 with TRBJ2-2; D may match TRBD1 or TRBD2 (5 bases each). The specimen was lung tumor tissue. The TCR sequence derives from a man aged 55 to 70 with non-small cell lung cancer. The CDR3 DNA follows: TGTGCCAACAGCTTAGGGACGGACACCGGGGAACTGTTTTTT. Amino acid sequence: CANSLGTDTGELFF.